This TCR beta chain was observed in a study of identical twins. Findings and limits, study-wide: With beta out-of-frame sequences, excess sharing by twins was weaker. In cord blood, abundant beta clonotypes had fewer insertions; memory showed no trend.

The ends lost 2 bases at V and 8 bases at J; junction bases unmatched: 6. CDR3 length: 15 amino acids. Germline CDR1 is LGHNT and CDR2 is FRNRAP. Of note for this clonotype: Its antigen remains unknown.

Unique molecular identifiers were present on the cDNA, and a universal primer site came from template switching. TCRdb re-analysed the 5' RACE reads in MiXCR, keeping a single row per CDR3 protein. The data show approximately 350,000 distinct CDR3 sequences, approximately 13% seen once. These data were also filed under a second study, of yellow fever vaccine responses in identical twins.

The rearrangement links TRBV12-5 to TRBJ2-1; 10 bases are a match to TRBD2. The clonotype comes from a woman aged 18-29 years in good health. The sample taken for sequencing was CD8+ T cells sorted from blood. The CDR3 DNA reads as TGTGCTAGTGGTTTGCTAGCGGGAGTAATATATGAGCAGTTCTTC. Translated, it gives CASGLLAGVIYEQFF.